This TCR beta chain was captured in a study of cytomegalovirus exposure and HLA in healthy donors. The CDR3 is 16 residues long. Both 60 Vbeta primers and 13 Jbeta primers went into the PCR. Some clones are missing from TCRdb's copy, which holds only in-frame ones; the method was immunoSEQ multiplex PCR. The sample has some 200,000 clones; just over 75% are singletons. A word on this clone: The antigen remains unidentified.

Whole-study results and caveats: By HLA locus, TCR association rates varied in a later analysis, with DRB1 showing the most and HLA-C the fewest.

The chain recombines TRBV21-1 with TRBJ2-7; whether TRBD2, the table's D call, matches the DNA was not checked. TRBV21-1 corresponds to a pseudogene. The source is a man aged 18 to 29 in good health and CMV-seronegative. The sequenced sample was PBMCs. The CDR3 DNA sequence: TGTGCCAGCAGCAAAGCGCGGGGTTTGTTCATAAGCGAGCAGTACTTC. This gives the protein CASSKARGLFISEQYF.